This T cell receptor (beta chain) is drawn from a study of blood T cell repertoires in COVID-19. In the study overall: The United States, Italy and Spain were the sources of the acute and convalescent COVID-19 samples. PBMCs, B-cell-depleted T cells, or T cells were the source of the cDNA or gDNA that made up the material.

Only a few counts were recorded for this clone. The germline V and J ends were trimmed by 1 base and 1 base, with 4 bases remaining between them. This CDR3 has 13 residues. Authors' methods: How many nucleated cells were present was estimated from reference gene primer amplification. The repertoire was sequenced with immunoSEQ multiplex PCR; TCRdb's copy has only in-frame clones and lacks some. Clone size and the V and J calls come from that table; the DNA yielded D and trimming. The table shows 200,000 to 300,000 clones, with approximately 86% occurring only once. Sequenced: peripheral blood. The chain recombines TRBV12-3 or TRBV12-4 with TRBJ1-1; the D is unclear. The receptor's source is a man between 25 and 39 years old with active or convalescent COVID-19. The CDR3 nucleotides read TGTGCCAGCAGTTTAGACGGGAACACTGAAGCTTTCTTT. Translation gives CASSLDGNTEAFF.